This T cell receptor (beta chain) was sequenced during a study of T cell responses to AZD1222 COVID-19 vaccine (dated by TCRdb to about 2021). Looking at the study overall: AZD1222 recipients with second doses at about 4 weeks or about 12 weeks were pooled, because spike-specific TCR depth and breadth did not differ between schedules. Trial participants were enrolled by age into 18-55, 56-69 and 70-plus year subgroups, with roughly 160, 29 and 62 TCR-sequenced participants respectively. TCR sequencing was performed for 230 to 250 trial participants, of whom 207 were given two doses of AZD1222 and around 26 were given two doses of MenACWY control vaccine. Findings and caveats that apply to the study as a whole: Conclusions about previously exposed vaccinees are limited, since just a handful of AZD1222 recipients were seropositive for SARS-CoV-2 at baseline. In the small 56-69-year group, the increase in depth fell short of significance, most likely because of low power. CD4 TCRs associated with the vaccine covered the entire spike protein, and the dominant responses were in regions 160-218 and 743-854. Because no day 14 peak-response samples were available, the repertoires could be characterized only after the peak T cell response. Participants were mostly white British, with more females than males. The authors suggested clonal diversity may have been underestimated. Nearly half of unique spike-specific TCRs reportedly recognized epitopes outside regions mutated in the B.1.351 and B.1.1.7 variants. After two AZD1222 doses, spike-specific TCR breadth and depth were significantly higher than at day 0 and than in MenACWY recipients.

The CDR3 regions of human TCRbeta chains were analyzed by immunosequencing. The study's own analysis went as follows. TCRs in the repertoires were compared against a reference library of SARS-CoV-2-specific TCRs that had been generated with the MIRA antigen-specificity platform. Breadth meant the fraction of unique TCRs that were SARS-CoV-2-associated, whereas depth meant the fraction of total T cells that were SARS-CoV-2-associated. Using the MIRA data, each spike-specific TCR was assigned both to the spike region to which the TCR was reactive and to a CD4 or CD8 class. Log10-transformed breadth and depth values were compared by one-way ANOVA with Sidak's multiple comparisons tests. TCRdb mirrors the immuneACCESS table, restricted to in-frame sequences. Some clones are absent from its copies; in checked studies, under half trace to an unresolved V gene, and the reason for the others is unknown. Clone size and the V and J calls come from that table; the DNA yielded D and trimming. The sample contains 90,000 to 150,000 clones, roughly 85% of them found a single time. The ten largest account for about 8.6% of the sample.

The sample's time point label, in plain terms: baseline before first vaccination. Samples from vaccinated people were obtained from the UK trials COV001 and COV002, which included a single-blind randomized controlled phase 2/3 trial of AZD1222 (ChAdOx1 nCoV-19) in healthy adults. For TCRbeta chain sequencing, PBMC samples from trial participants were taken at day 0 and at day 28 after the second dose. A remark on this clone: It lacks a known antigen. No base quality values were provided; no much bigger clone lies one nucleotide off.

The clonotype originates from an adult in good health. The specimen comprised peripheral blood, sampled on day 0 of AZD1222 vaccination.

This receptor carries the CDR3 CASSWATAGNGYTF. The DNA sequence is TGTGCCAGCAGTTGGGCCACAGCAGGGAACGGCTACACCTTC. Here the chain combines TRBV6-5 and TRBJ1-2; TRBD1 is possibly the D segment (5 matching bases). V lost 4 bases and J lost 8 bases; the stretch between them is 17 bases long. Sequences MNHEY (CDR1) and SVGAGI (CDR2) are obtained from the germline V gene. Including cysteine and phenylalanine, the CDR3 has 14 amino acids. CDR3 DNA is the only sequence kept; it has 42 bases, read in frame from the first base.